Each of the 7 T cell receptor beta chains below was sequenced from the same sample in a study of cytomegalovirus exposure and HLA in healthy donors (dated 2017 in TCRdb). Receptor libraries were prepared by the immunoSEQ multiplex PCR assay. For the multiplex PCR, a mixture combining 60 forward primers for TCR Vbeta segments and 13 reverse primers for TCR Jbeta segments was used. The immuneACCESS repertoire file appears here via TCRdb, limited to in-frame rearrangements. These files lack a portion of the clones; in checked studies, under half of the deficit traces to unresolved V genes, and the cause of the others is not known. The table for this sample lists some 69,000 clones; 65% to 85% of them were counted only once. Roughly 3% of the sample belongs to the ten largest clones. The sequenced sample was PBMCs. Receptors were obtained from a woman aged 25-40 years in good health and CMV-seronegative.

This clone has only a few counts. V usage is TRBV28 and J usage is TRBJ1-3; D is ambiguous. CDR1 is MDHEN, CDR2 SYDVKM, per germline. Trimming left V 5 bases short and J 0 bases short, with 11 bases between. This CDR3 is 15 amino acids long. The CDR3 loop reads CASSNVGNSGNTIYF. The CDR3 coding sequence is TGTGCCAGCAGTAATGTCGGGAACTCTGGAAACACCATATATTTT.

This clone was counted a few times. The rearrangement uses TRBV7-2 and TRBJ1-1; tentatively, D is TRBD1 (5 bases). This CDR3 has 13 amino acids. CDR1 and CDR2 (germline): SGHTA, FQGNSA. Deletions cut 3 bases from V and 7 bases from J, with 12 bases between. CDR3 coding DNA: TGTGCCAGCAGCTTTAAGCCAGGGAATGAAGCTTTCTTT. Protein: CASSFKPGNEAFF. Full variable domain (outside the CDR3, taken from reference TRBV7-2 and TRBJ1-1): GAGVSQSPSNKVTEKGKDVELRCDPISGHTALYWYRQSLGQGLEFLIYFQGNSAPDKSGLPSDRFSAERTGGSVSTLTIQRTQQEDSAVYLCASSFKPGNEAFFGQGTRLTVV.

This clone was seen a few times. The V gene is TRBV6-1, the J gene TRBJ2-4, with 7 bases that match TRBD1. V was pared by 5 bases and J by 6 bases, with 10 bases of the junction left unmatched. The CDR3 sequence is 15 residues long. Germline CDR1 and CDR2: MNHNS and SASEGT. In DNA form, the CDR3 reads TGTGCCAGCAGTTTCCGGGACAGTGATCGAAACATTCAGTACTTC. This translates into CASSFRDSDRNIQYF.

This clone was counted between two and nine times. The chain employs TRBV5-4 and TRBJ1-1; 8 bases line up with TRBD1. The CDR3 totals 15 residues. The V gene end was trimmed by 3 bases and the J gene end by 0 bases; junction bases not matched to a gene: 4. The germline V gene encodes CDR1 SGHNT and CDR2 YYREEE (reference sequence). The CDR3 region has the DNA TGTGCCAGCAGCTGGGGACAGGTTTTGAACACTGAAGCTTTCTTT. Translated: CASSWGQVLNTEAFF.

The V and J genes are TRBV9 and TRBJ1-5; TRBD1 might be the D (5 bases). CDR1 SGDLS and CDR2 YYNGEE come from the germline V gene. The CDR3 is 15 residues long. V was clipped by 0 bases and J by 2 bases, with 9 bases between them. CDR3 in DNA: TGTGCCAGCAGCGTAGGCAGGGATCGCAATCAGCCCCAGCATTTT. Translated: CASSVGRDRNQPQHF.

This clone was detected only once. This chain uses TRBV5-1 with TRBJ1-1; perhaps TRBD1 as D (6 bases). Germline CDR1 SGHRS, CDR2 YFSETQ. Trimming stripped 3 bases from V and 1 base from J, with 13 bases between. The CDR3 has 15 residues. CDR3 residues: CASSSTGLENTEAFF. The CDR3 DNA reads TGCGCCAGCAGCTCAACAGGGTTGGAGAACACTGAAGCTTTCTTT.

The chain employs TRBV6-6 and TRBJ1-1; weak D call: TRBD1 (5 bases). The germline gives CDR1 MNHNY, CDR2 SVGAGI (reference sequence). V gave up 6 bases and J gave up 4 bases, with 15 bases separating them. This CDR3 comprises 14 residues. The chain's CDR3 is CASSPGFRGTEAFF. The CDR3 DNA sequence: TGTGCCAGCAGCCCCGGGTTTAGGGGCACTGAAGCTTTCTTT.